This T cell receptor (beta chain) was identified in a study of T cell responses to AZD1222 COVID-19 vaccine (dated by TCRdb to about 2021). Notes on the research overall: A total of around 240 trial participants underwent TCR sequencing, of whom more than 200 had received two doses of AZD1222 and around 26 had received two doses of the MenACWY control vaccine. Trial participants were enrolled by age into subgroups of 18-55, 56-69 and 70-plus years, and 148, 28 and 57 TCR-sequenced participants, respectively, were included in these subgroups.

General study outcomes and caveats: Because no day 14 peak-response samples were available, repertoires were characterized only after the peak T cell response. Most participants were white British and females outnumbered males, and the authors suggested that clonal diversity may have been underestimated. The 56-69-year group was small, and its depth increase did not reach significance, likely because of low power. Only five to seven AZD1222 recipients were SARS-CoV-2 seropositive at baseline, limiting conclusions about previously exposed vaccinees. Vaccine-associated CD4 TCRs spanned the whole spike protein, with dominant responses in regions 160-218 and 743-854. A significant rise in spike-specific TCR breadth and depth was observed after two AZD1222 doses relative to day 0 and relative to MenACWY recipients. Reportedly, almost half of the unique spike-specific TCRs recognized epitopes lying outside the regions that are mutated in the B.1.351 and B.1.1.7 variants.

The time point label, read with the paper, signifies: about 28 days (+/-7) after the second vaccine dose. AZD1222 recipients whose second dose came at about 4 weeks and those whose second dose came at about 12 weeks were combined into one group, since spike-specific TCR depth and breadth did not differ between the two schedules. The vaccinee samples were drawn from two UK trials, COV001 and COV002, one of which was a single-blind randomized controlled phase 2/3 trial testing AZD1222 (ChAdOx1 nCoV-19) in healthy adults. Trial participant PBMC samples were collected at day 0 and day 28 after the second dose for TCRbeta chain sequencing. From a lookup of the germline V gene, CDR1 and CDR2 are SGHTA and FQGNSA. V is reduced by 2 bases and J by 0 bases, leaving a spacing of 5 bases between them. From the cysteine through the phenylalanine, the CDR3 covers 14 amino acids. Of the read, only the CDR3 DNA is kept; its 42 bases are in frame from base 1.

The CDR3 regions of human TCRbeta chains were subjected to immunosequencing. Under the source paper's analysis protocol: Repertoire TCRs were checked for matches against a reference library of SARS-CoV-2-specific TCRs that had been generated using the MIRA antigen-specificity platform. Breadth meant the fraction of unique TCRs that were SARS-CoV-2-associated, whereas depth meant the fraction of total T cells that were SARS-CoV-2-associated. Using the MIRA data, every spike-specific TCR was mapped to the spike region that the TCR reacted to and assigned to either a CD4 or a CD8 class. Log10-transformed breadth and depth values were compared by one-way ANOVA with Sidak's multiple comparisons tests. This immuneACCESS table, as held by TCRdb, lists in-frame sequences with V and J called but not all clones. Of the missing ones, under half trace to an unresolved V gene in checked studies; the others have no known cause. V and J calls plus clone size are reproduced from that table; the DNA served to infer D and trimming. The sample table records roughly 56,000 clones; 81% of these occur just once. 20% to 30% of the sample belongs to the ten largest clones.

Points on this clone: The antigen it binds to is not known. No much larger clone exists at a distance of one base, and base qualities are not known.

The source material was peripheral blood, sampled 28 days after the second AZD1222 dose. The chain is assembled from TRBV7-2 and TRBJ1-3; the D gene lacks a confident call. The sequence was collected from an adult who received the AZD1222 COVID-19 vaccine. The CDR3 reads as follows: CASSLWASGNTIYF. The base sequence is TGTGCCAGCAGCTTATGGGCCTCTGGAAACACCATATATTTT.